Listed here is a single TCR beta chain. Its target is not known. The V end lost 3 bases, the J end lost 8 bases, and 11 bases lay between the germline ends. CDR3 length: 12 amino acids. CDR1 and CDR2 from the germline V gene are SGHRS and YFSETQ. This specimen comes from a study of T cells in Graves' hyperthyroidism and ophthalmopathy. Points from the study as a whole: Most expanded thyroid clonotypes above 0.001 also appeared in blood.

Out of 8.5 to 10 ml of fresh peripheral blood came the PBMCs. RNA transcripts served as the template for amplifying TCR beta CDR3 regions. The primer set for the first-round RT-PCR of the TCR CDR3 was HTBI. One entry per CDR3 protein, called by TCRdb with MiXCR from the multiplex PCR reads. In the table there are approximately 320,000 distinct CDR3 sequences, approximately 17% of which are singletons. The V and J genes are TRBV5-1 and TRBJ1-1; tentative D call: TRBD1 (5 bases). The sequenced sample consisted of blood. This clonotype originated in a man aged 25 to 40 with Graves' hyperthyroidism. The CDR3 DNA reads TGCGCCAGCAGCTCCGAGGGACCAGAAGCTTTCTTT. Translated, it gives CASSSEGPEAFF. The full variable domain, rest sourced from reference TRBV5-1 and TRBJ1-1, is KAGVTQTPRYLIKTRGQQVTLSCSPISGHRSVSWYQQTPGQGLQFLFEYFSETQRNKGNFPGRFSGRQFSNSRSEMNVSTLELGDSALYLCASSSEGPEAFFGQGTRLTVV.